One sample yielded the 19 T cell receptor beta chains listed below, sequenced in a study of beta chain features in type 1 diabetes listed by TCRdb under 2018. The library was obtained by the immunoSEQ multiplex PCR assay. The entire isolated RNA was reverse transcribed using the High Capacity cDNA Reverse Transcription Kit, and thus expressed TCRB transcripts were sequenced. TCRdb holds this immuneACCESS table with in-frame rearrangements only. Some clones are missing; in checked studies, unresolved V genes explain under half, and the rest has no known cause. The sample table lists 330,000 or so clones, around 13% of them with a count of one. In total, the top ten clones hold about 0.01% of the sample. General conclusions and limits of the study: In all four CD4+ subsets, TCRB CDR3 length was moderately but significantly shorter in type 1 diabetes patients.

Which antigens these TCRs recognize remains unknown. Material for sequencing was naive CD4+ T cells from blood. The cell subset or site label here, explained by the study, means: true naive CD4+ T cells. These receptor sequences come from a woman under 30 with type 1 diabetes.

The chain is built from TRBV30 and TRBJ2-1; the match to TRBD2 covers 7 bases. This CDR3 is built from 16 residues. The junction had 14 bases not matched to a gene; V was cut back by 1 base and J by 8 bases. Germline V gene lookup returns CDR1 GTSNPN and CDR2 SVGIG (reference sequence). Here the CDR3 reads CAWSGLIAGLIDEQFF. The CDR3 DNA sequence: TGTGCCTGGAGTGGCCTGATAGCGGGCCTTATTGATGAGCAGTTCTTC.

This rearrangement joins TRBV2 to TRBJ1-2; D may be TRBD1 (6 bases). The germline gives CDR1 SNHLY, CDR2 FYNNEI. Trimming pared 6 bases from V and 1 base from J, leaving 15 bases between. There are 15 residues in the CDR3. The CDR3 region is CASRSDSYFNYGYTF. The DNA of the CDR3 is TGTGCCAGCAGATCGGACAGCTATTTTAACTATGGCTACACCTTC.

This clone has just a few counts. The rearrangement joins TRBV5-4 to TRBJ2-7; 12 bases map to TRBD2. The J segment lost 7 bases and the V segment lost 2 bases, leaving 7 bases of the junction unmatched. The germline CDR1 and CDR2 sequences are SGHNT and YYREEE (reference sequence). This CDR3 is built from 15 residues. The CDR3 DNA reads TGTGCCAGCAGCTTTGGACTAGCGGGGATGAGGGAGCAGTACTTC. It codes for CASSFGLAGMREQYF. Looking up the rest from reference TRBV5-4 and TRBJ2-7 gives the full variable domain: ETGVTQSPTHLIKTRGQQVTLRCSSQSGHNTVSWYQQALGQGPQFIFQYYREEENGRGNFPPRFSGLQFPNYSSELNVNALELDDSALYLCASSFGLAGMREQYFGPGTRLTVT.

This clone was recorded a few times. The V call is TRBV29-1, the J call TRBJ2-7; 12 bases line up with TRBD2. Germline trimming cut 6 bases from V and 5 bases from J; bases unmatched to any gene: 11. Per germline, CDR1 SQVTM and CDR2 ANQGSEA. This CDR3 region has 15 residues. The CDR3 is CSVGGLAGAPNEQYF. The CDR3, as DNA: TGCAGCGTGGGGGGACTAGCGGGCGCTCCTAACGAGCAGTACTTC.

In this sample, this clone turned up a few times. The chain uses TRBV2 and TRBJ2-1; 9 bases are a match to TRBD2. Germline CDR1 SNHLY, CDR2 FYNNEI. The trim removed 6 bases at V and 3 bases at J, leaving 3 bases unmatched. This CDR3 comprises 14 residues. The CDR3 DNA reads as TGTGCCAGCAGGTTAGCGGGGGACTACAATGAGCAGTTCTTC. The encoded protein is CASRLAGDYNEQFF.

The rearrangement joins TRBV11-2 to TRBJ2-6, with 7 bases matching TRBD2. Germline CDR1 and CDR2: SGHAT and FQNNGV. CDR3 length equals 19 residues. Trimming removed 5 bases from V and 0 bases from J; junction bases left unmatched: 13. The DNA of the CDR3 is TGTGCCAGCAGCCGTAACCGGGAGGTGGGGCTCTCTGGGGCCAACGTCCTGACTTTC. Its translation: CASSRNREVGLSGANVLTF. The whole variable domain, filled in from reference TRBV11-2 and TRBJ2-6, reads EAGVAQSPRYKIIEKRQSVAFWCNPISGHATLYWYQQILGQGPKLLIQFQNNGVVDDSQLPKDRFSAERLKGVDSTLKIQPAKLEDSAVYLCASSRNREVGLSGANVLTFGAGSRLTVL.

This clone has more than one count but fewer than ten. This chain links TRBV6-7 with TRBJ2-1, with D uncertain. TRBV6-7 is known as an ORF, though its function is uncertain. V was shortened by 4 bases and J by 2 bases, with 12 bases between the two germline ends. The CDR3 runs 15 residues. This chain's CDR3 is CASSSPGPPYNEQFF. The CDR3 nucleotides read TGTGCCAGCAGTTCACCGGGTCCCCCCTACAATGAGCAGTTCTTC.

CDR3 nucleotide sequence: TGTGCCAGCAGCGTTCTCCAGGGAAACAATGAGCAGTTCTTC. Its protein is CASSVLQGNNEQFF. The rearrangement links TRBV9 to TRBJ2-1, with TRBD1 as a possible D gene (5 bases). Between the trimmed V and J ends, which lost 2 bases and 5 bases, there was a span of 11 bases. Germline V lookup: CDR1 SGDLS, CDR2 YYNGEE. The CDR3 contains 14 residues.

Points on this clone: Compared with germline, one end of the junction differs, possibly owing to a read error. The gene calls are TRBV28 and TRBJ2-7; 7 bases align to TRBD1. The CDR3 sequence is 13 residues long. Germline assignment: CDR1 MDHEN and CDR2 SYDVKM. For the CDR3, the DNA is TGCGCTACAGGGGCCACTCCGTCCTACGAGCAGTACTTC. This codes for CATGATPSYEQYF.

The chain has TRBV7-2 and TRBJ2-1; possible D gene TRBD2, 5 bases. V lost 0 bases to trimming and J lost 6 bases, with 12 bases between them. The CDR3 spans 15 residues. Germline loops: CDR1 SGHTA, CDR2 FQGNSA. CDR3 residues: CASSLAGAPFNEQFF. Here the CDR3 DNA reads TGTGCCAGCAGCTTAGCGGGAGCCCCTTTCAATGAGCAGTTCTTC. Based on the CDR3 plus reference TRBV7-2 and TRBJ2-1, the full variable domain is GAGVSQSPSNKVTEKGKDVELRCDPISGHTALYWYRQSLGQGLEFLIYFQGNSAPDKSGLPSDRFSAERTGGSVSTLTIQRTQQEDSAVYLCASSLAGAPFNEQFFGPGTRLTVL.

This clone appeared a few times. This chain connects TRBV7-2 to TRBJ2-7; perhaps TRBD2 as D (6 bases). Germline V gives CDR1 SGHTA, CDR2 FQGNSA. Trimming removed 5 bases at V and 2 bases at J, with 7 bases between. CDR3 length equals 12 residues. In DNA form, the CDR3 reads TGTGCCAGCAGCCCGGGGGCCTACGAGCAGTACTTC. Protein sequence: CASSPGAYEQYF.

The rearrangement links TRBV10-3 to TRBJ2-7; 8 bases fit TRBD1. V gave up 5 bases and J gave up 7 bases; unmatched junction bases: 7. This CDR3 is 13 amino acids long. Germline V gene sequence: CDR1 ENHRY, CDR2 SYGVKD. The CDR3 DNA reads as TGTGCCATCAGTACGGACAGGGCGGGTGAGCAGTACTTC. Translated, it gives CAISTDRAGEQYF.

This clone was seen more than once but under ten times. The genes are TRBV19 and TRBJ2-5; 13 bases line up with TRBD2. The length of the CDR3 is 17 residues. The junction had 5 bases not matched to a gene; V was cut back by 1 base and J by 3 bases. CDR1 and CDR2 (germline): LNHDA, SQIVND (reference sequence). Here the CDR3 DNA reads TGTGCCAGTAGTATAGGTCGGACTAGCGGGGGTGAAGAGACCCAGTACTTC. Amino acids: CASSIGRTSGGEETQYF.

The V call is TRBV19, the J call TRBJ2-1, with D possibly TRBD2 on 6 matching bases. Deletions cut 0 bases from V and 11 bases from J, with 11 bases between. Germline assignment: CDR1 LNHDA and CDR2 SQIVND (reference sequence). The CDR3 consists of 13 residues. CDR3 amino acids: CASSIDGREQQFF. CDR3 nucleotides: TGTGCCAGTAGTATAGATGGGCGGGAACAGCAGTTCTTC.

This clone was seen more than once but under ten times. The gene calls are TRBV29-1 and TRBJ1-1; no clear D gene. CDR3 length equals 14 residues. Deletions cut 6 bases from V and 4 bases from J, with 18 bases between. The V gene's germline CDR1 is SQVTM and CDR2 ANQGSEA. The CDR3 sequence is CSVRAFEVGTEAFF. The DNA of the CDR3 is TGCAGCGTCCGCGCATTTGAGGTTGGCACTGAAGCTTTCTTT.

This clone was observed a few times. This chain connects TRBV28 to TRBJ2-3; 8 bases match TRBD2. The length of the CDR3 is 15 residues. Unmatched junction bases numbered 5, after V lost 5 bases and J lost 1 base. The germline V gene has CDR1 MDHEN and CDR2 SYDVKM. The CDR3 region has the DNA TGTGCCAGCAGTCCCTCGACTAGCGGCACAGATACGCAGTATTTT. Protein product: CASSPSTSGTDTQYF.

This clone was detected only a few times. The gene calls are TRBV2 and TRBJ2-1; tentatively, D is TRBD1 (5 bases). Deletions cut 3 bases from V and 8 bases from J, with 14 bases between. The CDR3 runs to 14 residues. Per the germline V gene, CDR1 is SNHLY and CDR2 is FYNNEI. The CDR3 region is CASSDNRILDEQFF. CDR3 nucleotides: TGTGCCAGCAGTGACAACAGGATACTGGATGAGCAGTTCTTC. Full variable domain (outside the CDR3, taken from reference TRBV2 and TRBJ2-1): EPEVTQTPSHQVTQMGQEVILRCVPISNHLYFYWYRQILGQKVEFLVSFYNNEISEKSEIFDDQFSVERPDGSNFTLKIRSTKLEDSAMYFCASSDNRILDEQFFGPGTRLTVL.

The gene calls are TRBV30 and TRBJ2-5; 9 positions match TRBD2. The CDR3 length is 16 residues. Germline CDR1 and CDR2: GTSNPN and SVGIG (reference sequence). The junction had 9 bases not matched to a gene; V was cut back by 0 bases and J by 4 bases. CDR3 sequence: CAWSVLKASGTETQYF. In nucleotides, the CDR3 is TGTGCCTGGAGTGTACTCAAGGCTAGCGGGACAGAGACCCAGTACTTC. Looking up the rest from reference TRBV30 and TRBJ2-5 gives the full variable domain: SQTIHQWPATLVQPVGSPLSLECTVEGTSNPNLYWYRQAAGRGLQLLFYSVGIGQISSEVPQNLSASRPQDRQFILSSKKLLLSDSGFYLCAWSVLKASGTETQYFGPGTRLLVL.

This clone was counted only a few times. The CDR3 nucleotides read TGTGCCAGCAGCGTAGGAGGCACGGGGGAAAAACTGTTTTTT. It yields the protein CASSVGGTGEKLFF. The chain combines TRBV9 with TRBJ1-4; D remains ambiguous. The CDR3 length is 14 residues. Germline V lookup: CDR1 SGDLS, CDR2 YYNGEE. Trimming took off 0 bases at V and 8 bases at J, with 11 bases between the two ends.